Below, 9 T cell receptor beta chains from the same sample are listed, as sequenced in a study of blood T cell repertoires in COVID-19. Profiling relied on immunoSEQ multiplex PCR, and the TCRdb table lists in-frame clones only, not all of them. Seen here are some 86,000 clones, 80% to 85% observed once, and the top ten hold approximately 34%. The specimen was peripheral blood. The receptors here all came from an elderly woman with active or convalescent COVID-19.

The chain uses TRBV5-6 and TRBJ2-1, with TRBD1 as a possible D gene (6 bases). Germline V gene lookup returns CDR1 SGHDT and CDR2 YYEEEE. Trimming shortened V by 3 bases and J by 4 bases, and 14 bases separated the two germline ends. CDR3 length: 15 amino acids. The CDR3 protein is CASSYVTGSYNEQFF. CDR3 bases: TGTGCCAGCAGCTACGTAACAGGGAGTTACAATGAGCAGTTCTTC. The full variable domain, rest sourced from reference TRBV5-6 and TRBJ2-1, is DAGVTQSPTHLIKTRGQQVTLRCSPKSGHDTVSWYQQALGQGPQFIFQYYEEEERQRGNFPDRFSGHQFPNYSSELNVNALLLGDSALYLCASSYVTGSYNEQFFGPGTRLTVL.

This clone has a handful of counts. The chain recombines TRBV27 with TRBJ1-1; 8 nucleotides align to TRBD1. The length of the CDR3 is 18 residues. Germline CDR1 and CDR2: MNHEY and SMNVEV (reference sequence). Trimming cost V 2 bases and J 2 bases; bases outside gene matches: 13. The DNA of the CDR3 is TGTGCCAGCAGTTTAGGGCCCCACTTGACAGGGGCTAACACTGAAGCTTTCTTT. This codes for CASSLGPHLTGANTEAFF.

The chain is built from TRBV28 and TRBJ2-2, with a possible D match to TRBD1 (6 bases). Trimming removed 9 bases from V and 4 bases from J, with 18 bases in between. Germline V CDR1 and CDR2: MDHEN, SYDVKM. The CDR3 consists of 15 residues. This chain's CDR3 is CASYEGGPSTGELFF. For the CDR3, the DNA is TGTGCCAGTTACGAAGGGGGACCAAGCACCGGGGAGCTGTTTTTT.

The chain recombines TRBV7-2 with TRBJ1-4; 7 bases are shared with TRBD1. Trimming took 2 bases from V and 7 from J; bases not matched to a gene: 10. The CDR3 totals 16 residues. The germline V gene has CDR1 SGHTA and CDR2 FQGNSA. The CDR3 DNA is TGTGCCAGCAGCTTACGGGCAGGGGGTGCAGGTGAAAAACTGTTTTTT. Protein product: CASSLRAGGAGEKLFF.

Regarding this clone: Other DNA variants within this sample encode the same CDR3. V and J are TRBV5-1 and TRBJ2-1, with 7 bases identical to TRBD1. V was pared by 0 bases and J by 3 bases, with 3 bases of the junction left unmatched. The CDR3 spans 15 residues. CDR1 and CDR2 from the germline V gene are SGHRS and YFSETQ. The CDR3 loop is CASSLGTGNYNEQFF. The CDR3 nucleotides are TGCGCCAGCAGCTTGGGGACAGGTAACTACAATGAGCAGTTCTTC.

In its sample, this clone was seen a few times. The sample contains more than one DNA sequence encoding this CDR3. This sequence joins TRBV27 and TRBJ1-4, with 7 bases that match TRBD1. Germline V CDR1 and CDR2: MNHEY, SMNVEV (reference sequence). V trimming: 4 bases; J trimming: 6 bases; junction bases outside the gene matches: 5. This CDR3 contains 14 residues. CDR3 protein: CASSSRGLDEKLFF. CDR3 coding DNA: TGTGCCAGCAGTTCCAGGGGGTTGGATGAAAAACTGTTTTTT.

This clone was recorded only once. The chain uses TRBV7-2 and TRBJ1-1; D gene uncertain. V gave up 4 bases and J gave up 3 bases, with 21 bases separating them. Germline V lookup: CDR1 SGHTA, CDR2 FQGNSA. The CDR3 length is 17 residues. CDR3 bases: TGTGCCAGCAGCTCTAATCGGGGTTCGGGAGCCGACACTGAAGCTTTCTTT. Amino acids: CASSSNRGSGADTEAFF.

The rearrangement links TRBV28 to TRBJ2-7, with 7 bases fitting TRBD1. With V trimmed by 2 bases and J by 2 bases, 6 bases remained unmatched. Germline V gives CDR1 MDHEN, CDR2 SYDVKM. The CDR3 is made up of 15 amino acids. CDR3 bases: TGTGCCAGCAGTTTACCAGGGGGACGGACCTACGAGCAGTACTTC. Protein: CASSLPGGRTYEQYF.

This CDR3 reads CASSARRGETQYF. CDR3 DNA: TGTGCCAGCAGTGCCCGAAGGGGGGAGACCCAGTACTTC. The rearrangement links TRBV6-4 to TRBJ2-5; D possibly corresponds to TRBD1 (6 bases). The CDR3 contains 13 residues. Between the trimmed V and J ends, which lost 4 bases and 5 bases, there was a span of 11 bases. CDR1 and CDR2 from the germline V gene are MRHNA and SNTAGT.